The entry below gives a single T cell receptor (beta chain) sequence along with its context. The entry originates in a study of blood T cell repertoires in COVID-19. The overall study: Collection of acute and convalescent COVID-19 samples took place in the United States, Italy and Spain.

CDR1 and CDR2 from the germline V gene are MGHRA and YSYEKL. The CDR3 length is 13 residues. V was shortened by 4 bases and J by 4 bases, with 10 bases between the two germline ends. Only in-frame clones appear in the TCRdb table, and some are missing; sequencing was by immunoSEQ multiplex PCR. This sample has over 100,000 clones, with around four fifths found just once. This TCR derives from a woman aged 55-70 years with acute or convalescent COVID-19. Sequenced material: peripheral blood. This chain connects TRBV4-1 to TRBJ1-2; the D gene is possibly TRBD1 (5 bases). The chain's CDR3 is CASSPLGGYGYTF. The CDR3 nucleotides read TGCGCCAGCAGCCCACTGGGGGGCTATGGCTACACCTTC.